Each of the 23 T cell receptor beta chains below was sequenced from the same sample in a study of vaccination effects on CD4 cells after COVID-19. In the ViraFEST assay, antigen-specific CD4+ clonotypes were identified by expansion after peptide-pool stimulation. Following 10 days of culture, CD4+ T cells were isolated. Two doses of either BNT162b2 or mRNA-1273 were given to each participant. Their cognate antigens are unknown. The assay was immunoSEQ multiplex PCR, and TCRdb's table has in-frame clones only and misses some. Seen here are about 30,000 clones, 80% to 85% observed once, and the top ten hold about 5%. The starting material was CD4+ T cells from PBMCs cultured with SARS-CoV-2 spike peptides, obtained after COVID-19 vaccination. Receptor source: a human donor who received a COVID-19 vaccine. Some clones in this sample may be carry-over from other donors' samples.

The rearrangement uses TRBV6-5 and TRBJ2-3; perhaps TRBD1 as D (5 bases). Trimming removed 4 bases at V and 1 base at J, with 12 bases between. The germline V gene has CDR1 MNHEY and CDR2 SVGAGI. The CDR3 runs 15 residues. The CDR3 loop is CASSFQGWGTDTQYF. CDR3 sequence (DNA): TGTGCCAGCAGTTTTCAGGGTTGGGGCACAGATACGCAGTATTTT.

V gene TRBV15 combines with J gene TRBJ2-7, with D perhaps matching TRBD1 (6 bases). The germline CDR1 and CDR2 sequences are LNHNV and YYDKDF (reference sequence). V lost 3 bases and J lost 0, with 9 bases in between. The CDR3 has 14 residues. The CDR3 is CATSRGHPSYEQYV. The CDR3 DNA sequence: TGTGCCACCAGCAGGGGACATCCCTCCTACGAGCAGTACGTC.

The genes are TRBV5-1 and TRBJ2-3; 9 bases match TRBD2. The ends lost 4 bases at V and 3 bases at J; junction bases unmatched: 6. Germline V lookup: CDR1 SGHRS, CDR2 YFSETQ. The CDR3 runs to 15 residues. The CDR3 spells CASSPPSGGTDTQYF. The CDR3 nucleotides read TGCGCCAGCAGCCCCCCCAGCGGGGGGACAGATACGCAGTATTTT. Together with reference TRBV5-1 and TRBJ2-3, the CDR3 gives the full variable domain: KAGVTQTPRYLIKTRGQQVTLSCSPISGHRSVSWYQQTPGQGLQFLFEYFSETQRNKGNFPGRFSGRQFSNSRSEMNVSTLELGDSALYLCASSPPSGGTDTQYFGPGTRLTVL.

The sample holds a few counts of this clone. The chain employs TRBV3-1 (or the pseudogene TRBV3-2) and TRBJ2-2; 7 positions match TRBD1. Per the germline V gene, CDR1 is LGHDT and CDR2 is YNNKEL (reference sequence). The CDR3 has 14 amino acids. Trimming cost V 4 bases and J 5 bases; bases outside gene matches: 4. CDR3 DNA sequence: TGTGCCAGCAGCCTTTCGACAGGGACCGGGGAGCTGTTTTTT. As protein: CASSLSTGTGELFF.

This rearrangement joins TRBV20-1 to TRBJ2-2; no clear D gene. Per germline, CDR1 DFQATT and CDR2 SNEGSKA (reference sequence). Trimming removed 3 bases from V and 4 bases from J, with 12 bases in between. The CDR3 loop spans 14 amino acids. Written as DNA, the CDR3 is TGCAGTGCTAGTTCAGCCCCGGCCACCGGGGAGCTGTTTTTT. This encodes CSASSAPATGELFF.

The V and J genes are TRBV7-2 and TRBJ2-1, with unresolved D. The V end was cut by 1 base, the J end by 0 bases, with 7 bases between. The CDR3 is made up of 15 amino acids. The germline gives CDR1 SGHTA, CDR2 FQGNSA. CDR3 DNA: TGTGCCAGCAGCTTAGGACCCTTCTCCTACAATGAGCAGTTCTTC. This sequence encodes CASSLGPFSYNEQFF. The whole variable domain, remainder taken from reference TRBV7-2 and TRBJ2-1, is GAGVSQSPSNKVTEKGKDVELRCDPISGHTALYWYRQSLGQGLEFLIYFQGNSAPDKSGLPSDRFSAERTGGSVSTLTIQRTQQEDSAVYLCASSLGPFSYNEQFFGPGTRLTVL.

This chain connects TRBV5-1 to TRBJ2-3; 12 bases are shared with TRBD2. CDR1 is SGHRS and CDR2 is YFSETQ in the germline V gene. V shed 1 base, J shed 2 bases, and the junction held 2 bases outside the gene matches. The CDR3 runs to 16 residues. CDR3: CASSLRTSGVTDTQYF. In DNA, the CDR3 is TGCGCCAGCAGCTTGCGGACTAGCGGGGTCACAGATACGCAGTATTTT.

V usage is TRBV6-6 and J usage is TRBJ1-4; D gene ambiguous. Germline V gene data show CDR1 as MNHNY and CDR2 as SVGAGI (reference sequence). V shed 6 bases and J shed 8 bases, with 10 bases lying between them. This CDR3 contains 12 residues. This CDR3 is CASRGMGEKLFF. As DNA, the CDR3 is TGTGCCAGCAGGGGGATGGGGGAAAAACTGTTTTTT.

The count of this clone is one. The chain is built from TRBV20-1 and TRBJ2-7; 8 bases are a match to TRBD1. The CDR3 is 11 residues long. Losses at the gene ends were 5 bases for V and 6 bases for J; bases not matched to a gene: 3. Germline CDR1 is DFQATT and CDR2 is SNEGSKA (reference sequence). CDR3 amino acids: CSAPQGAEQYV. The CDR3 DNA follows: TGCAGTGCTCCTCAGGGGGCCGAGCAGTACGTC.

This CDR3 reads CASSARTGAAYEQYF. CDR3 DNA sequence: TGTGCCAGCAGTGCACGGACAGGCGCCGCCTACGAGCAGTACTTC. The rearrangement joins TRBV27 to TRBJ2-7; 7 nucleotides match TRBD1. This CDR3 region has 15 residues. Unmatched junction bases numbered 9, after V lost 5 bases and J lost 2 bases. Germline V gene lookup returns CDR1 MNHEY and CDR2 SMNVEV (reference sequence).

J is TRBJ1-1 and V is TRBV18, with D possibly being TRBD1 (5 bases). V lost 8 bases to trimming and J lost 1 base, with 11 bases between them. The CDR3 length is 13 residues. The germline CDR1 and CDR2 sequences are KGHSH and LQKENI. The CDR3 coding sequence is TGTGCCAGCGCCGGGGCCTCGAACACTGAAGCTTTCTTT. Translating gives CASAGASNTEAFF.

This chain joins TRBV18 and TRBJ1-3; D not resolved. Germline V gives CDR1 KGHSH, CDR2 LQKENI. Trimming shortened V by 7 bases and J by 0 bases, and 10 bases separated the two germline ends. The CDR3 is 14 amino acids. CDR3 sequence (DNA): TGTGCCAGCTATGGACGGTTCTCTGGAAACACCATATATTTT. Translating gives CASYGRFSGNTIYF. Full variable domain (missing parts from reference TRBV18 and TRBJ1-3): NAGVMQNPRHLVRRRGQEARLRCSPMKGHSHVYWYRQLPEEGLKFMVYLQKENIIDESGMPKERFSAEFPKEGPSILRIQQVVRGDSAAYFCASYGRFSGNTIYFGEGSWLTVV.

This chain connects TRBV11-3 to TRBJ2-1; 10 bases match TRBD1. Germline V gene lookup returns CDR1 SGHNT and CDR2 YENEEA. The CDR3 runs 15 residues. The junction had 9 bases not matched to a gene; V was cut back by 4 bases and J by 9 bases. The DNA for the CDR3 is TGTGCCAGCAGCTCTCCGGGACAGGGGAGAGGTGAGCAGTTCTTC. This translates into CASSSPGQGRGEQFF. The full variable domain, its missing parts supplied by reference TRBV11-3 and TRBJ2-1, is EAGVVQSPRYKIIEKKQPVAFWCNPISGHNTLYWYLQNLGQGPELLIRYENEEAVDDSQLPKDRFSAERLKGVDSTLKIQPAELGDSAVYLCASSSPGQGRGEQFFGPGTRLTVL.

The rearrangement joins TRBV9 to TRBJ2-7; 11 positions match TRBD1. Germline V gene sequence: CDR1 SGDLS, CDR2 YYNGEE. CDR3 size: 17 residues. J lost 9 bases, V lost 1 base, and 15 bases had no gene match. The CDR3 coding sequence is TGTGCCAGCAGCGTACCTCTACCGGGACAGGGGGTGTCGGGGCAGTACGTC. This gives the protein CASSVPLPGQGVSGQYV.

The chain uses TRBV23-1 and TRBJ1-1; possibly TRBD1 for D (6 bases). TRBV23-1 is known as an ORF, though its function is uncertain. V was trimmed by 4 bases and J by 1 base, leaving 10 bases between them. There are 14 residues in the CDR3. The chain's CDR3 is CASSPSDRNTEAFF. The CDR3 nucleotides are TGCGCCAGCAGTCCATCGGACAGGAACACTGAAGCTTTCTTT.

The chain has TRBV2 and TRBJ2-3; the D is unclear. CDR3 length: 12 residues. The germline CDR1 and CDR2 sequences are SNHLY and FYNNEI. Trimming left V 0 bases short and J 6 bases short, with 4 bases between. The CDR3 sequence: CASSEAEDTQYF. The CDR3 DNA follows: TGTGCCAGCAGTGAAGCCGAGGATACGCAGTATTTT.

The chain links TRBV5-1 to TRBJ2-5; 7 bases align to TRBD1. The CDR3 sequence is 14 residues long. The V segment lost 0 bases and the J segment 5 bases; nucleotides outside the gene matches: 4. Germline loops: CDR1 SGHRS, CDR2 YFSETQ. The CDR3 DNA sequence: TGCGCCAGCAGCTTGGGACAGGGACGGGAGACCCAGTACTTC. Protein sequence: CASSLGQGRETQYF.

CDR3 region: CASSGGTDSYTDTQYF. Here the CDR3 DNA reads TGTGCCAGCAGTGGGGGGACGGATTCTTACACAGATACGCAGTATTTT. The chain combines TRBV2 with TRBJ2-3; D may be TRBD1 or TRBD2 (5 bases each). The CDR3 is made up of 16 amino acids. Germline V lookup: CDR1 SNHLY, CDR2 FYNNEI. Trimming shortened V by 4 bases and J by 2 bases, and 16 bases separated the two germline ends.

The genes are TRBV2 and TRBJ2-5; 9 bases are a match to TRBD2. Germline CDR1 is SNHLY and CDR2 is FYNNEI. The CDR3 is 15 amino acids. With 11 bases clipped from V and 2 bases from J, the junction kept 12 bases outside the gene matches. CDR3 sequence: CAGPQIAGAQETQYF. The CDR3 nucleotides are TGTGCCGGCCCTCAGATAGCGGGGGCGCAAGAGACCCAGTACTTC.

This clone was observed once. The V and J genes are TRBV25-1 and TRBJ1-2, with unresolved D. The V and J ends lost 2 bases and 3 bases respectively, with 10 bases between them. CDR3 size: 14 residues. Germline values: CDR1 MGHDK, CDR2 SYGVNS. The CDR3 sequence is CASSEVGSHYGYTF. The CDR3 DNA follows: TGTGCCAGCAGTGAAGTGGGATCTCACTATGGCTACACCTTC.

The V and J genes are TRBV5-6 and TRBJ1-4; 11 bases are shared with TRBD1. The CDR3 consists of 14 residues. V lost 3 bases and J lost 8; bases outside the gene matches: 3. Germline-derived CDR1 and CDR2 are SGHDT and YYEEEE. In DNA form, the CDR3 reads TGTGCCAGCAGCTGGGACAGGGGGAGGGAAAAACTGTTTTTT. Its protein product is CASSWDRGREKLFF.

The chain is built from TRBV27 and TRBJ1-5; 8 nucleotides match TRBD1. Germline values: CDR1 MNHEY, CDR2 SMNVEV (reference sequence). V dropped 4 bases and J dropped 4; count of bases not matched to a gene: 6. This CDR3 has 15 amino acids. Here the CDR3 reads CASSSPDRANQPQHF. In DNA, the CDR3 is TGTGCCAGCAGTTCCCCGGACAGGGCAAATCAGCCCCAGCATTTT.

The rearrangement uses TRBV6-5 and TRBJ2-1; D is ambiguous. The CDR3 runs to 14 residues. Trimming shortened V by 8 bases and J by 3 bases, and 14 bases separated the two germline ends. CDR1 and CDR2 (germline): MNHEY, SVGAGI. CDR3 amino acids: CASSMIRNYNEQFF. DNA for the CDR3: TGTGCCAGCTCGATGATAAGGAACTACAATGAGCAGTTCTTC.